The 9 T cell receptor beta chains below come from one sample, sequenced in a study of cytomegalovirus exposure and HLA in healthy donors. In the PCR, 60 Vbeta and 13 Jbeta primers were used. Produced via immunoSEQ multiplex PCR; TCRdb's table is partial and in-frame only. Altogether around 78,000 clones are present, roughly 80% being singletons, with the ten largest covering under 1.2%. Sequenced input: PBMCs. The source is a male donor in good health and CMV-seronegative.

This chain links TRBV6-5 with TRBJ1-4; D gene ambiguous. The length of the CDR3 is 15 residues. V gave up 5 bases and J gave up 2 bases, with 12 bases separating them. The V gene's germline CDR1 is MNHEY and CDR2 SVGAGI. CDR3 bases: TGTGCCAGCAGTCCCACATTTACCACTAATGAAAAACTGTTTTTT. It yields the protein CASSPTFTTNEKLFF.

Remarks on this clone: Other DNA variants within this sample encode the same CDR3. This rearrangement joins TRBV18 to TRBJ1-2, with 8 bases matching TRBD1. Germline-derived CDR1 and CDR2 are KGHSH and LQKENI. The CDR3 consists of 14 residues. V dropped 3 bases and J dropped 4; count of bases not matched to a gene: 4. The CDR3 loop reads CASSPQGASYGYTF. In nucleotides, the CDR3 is TGTGCCAGCTCACCTCAGGGGGCGAGCTATGGCTACACCTTC.

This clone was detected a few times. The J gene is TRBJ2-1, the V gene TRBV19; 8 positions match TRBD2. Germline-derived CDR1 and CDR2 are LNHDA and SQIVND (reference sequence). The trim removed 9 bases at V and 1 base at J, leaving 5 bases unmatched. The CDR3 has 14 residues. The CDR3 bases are TGTGCCAGCCGGACTAGCCCGTCCTACAATGAGCAGTTCTTC. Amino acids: CASRTSPSYNEQFF.

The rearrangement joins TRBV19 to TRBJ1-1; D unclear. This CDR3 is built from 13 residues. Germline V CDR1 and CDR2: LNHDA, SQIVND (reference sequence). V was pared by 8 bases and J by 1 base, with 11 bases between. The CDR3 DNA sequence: TGTGCCAGTGCGCGAGGGAGGAACACTGAAGCTTTCTTT. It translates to CASARGRNTEAFF. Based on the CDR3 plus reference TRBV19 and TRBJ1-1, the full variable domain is DGGITQSPKYLFRKEGQNVTLSCEQNLNHDAMYWYRQDPGQGLRLIYYSQIVNDFQKGDIAEGYSVSREKKESFPLTVTSAQKNPTAFYLCASARGRNTEAFFGQGTRLTVV.

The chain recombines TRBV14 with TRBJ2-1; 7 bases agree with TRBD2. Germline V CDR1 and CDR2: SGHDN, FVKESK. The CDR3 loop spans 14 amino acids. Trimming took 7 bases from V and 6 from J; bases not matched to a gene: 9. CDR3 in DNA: TGTGCCAGCAACGTCTTCGGGAGGCTCAATGAGCAGTTCTTC. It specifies CASNVFGRLNEQFF.

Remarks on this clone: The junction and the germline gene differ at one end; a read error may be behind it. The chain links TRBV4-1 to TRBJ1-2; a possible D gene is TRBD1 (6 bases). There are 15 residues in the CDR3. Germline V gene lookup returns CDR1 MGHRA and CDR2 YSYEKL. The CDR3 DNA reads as TGCGCCAGCAGCCGGGGGGGGCGGGGGAACTATGGCTACCCCTTC. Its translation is CASSRGGRGNYGYPF.

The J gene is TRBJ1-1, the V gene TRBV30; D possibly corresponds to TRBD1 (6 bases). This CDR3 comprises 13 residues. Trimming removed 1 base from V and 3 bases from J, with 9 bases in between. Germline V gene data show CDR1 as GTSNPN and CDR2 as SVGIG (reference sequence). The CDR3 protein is CAWSGNRDTEAFF. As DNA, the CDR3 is TGTGCCTGGAGTGGCAACAGGGACACTGAAGCTTTCTTT.

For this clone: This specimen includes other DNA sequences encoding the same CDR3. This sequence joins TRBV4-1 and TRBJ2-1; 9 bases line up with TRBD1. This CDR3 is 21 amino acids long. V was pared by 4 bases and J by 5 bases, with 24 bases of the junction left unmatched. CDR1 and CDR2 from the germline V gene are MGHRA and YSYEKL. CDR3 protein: CASSPPPQASIGTGYDNEQFF. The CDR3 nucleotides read TGCGCCAGCAGCCCCCCTCCCCAGGCCTCAATCGGGACAGGGTACGACAATGAGCAGTTCTTC.

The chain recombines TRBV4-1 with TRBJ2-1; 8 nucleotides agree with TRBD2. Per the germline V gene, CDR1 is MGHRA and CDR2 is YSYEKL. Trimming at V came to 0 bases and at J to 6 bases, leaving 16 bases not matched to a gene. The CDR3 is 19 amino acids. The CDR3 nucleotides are TGCGCCAGCAGCCAAGACAGCGGGGCGTCGGGAGGGCGTCTCAATGAGCAGTTCTTC. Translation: CASSQDSGASGGRLNEQFF.